These 3 T cell receptor beta chains were all obtained from the same sample, sequenced in a study of blood T cell repertoires in COVID-19. Assay: immunoSEQ multiplex PCR; the TCRdb copy retains only in-frame clones and omits some. In the table there are some 69,000 clones, roughly 80% of which are singletons. The specimen was peripheral blood. All receptors come from a woman aged 60 to 75 with acute or convalescent COVID-19.

The genes are TRBV14 and TRBJ2-1, with D perhaps matching TRBD2 (5 bases). CDR1 is SGHDN, CDR2 FVKESK, per germline. The CDR3 consists of 15 residues. The ends were cut back, 4 bases at V and 4 bases at J, with 14 bases in the middle. CDR3 sequence: CASSPFVGKYNEQFF. The CDR3 nucleotides read TGTGCCAGCAGCCCCTTCGTCGGGAAGTACAATGAGCAGTTCTTC.

The chain uses TRBV5-4 and TRBJ2-6; D is unresolved. This CDR3 comprises 15 residues. V lost 3 bases and J 2 bases, leaving 9 bases between the germline ends. Germline loops: CDR1 SGHNT, CDR2 YYREEE (reference sequence). CDR3 bases: TGTGCCAGCAGCTCCGGGTATACTGGGGCCAACGTCCTGACTTTC. Residues: CASSSGYTGANVLTF.

The chain uses TRBV18 and TRBJ2-3; 7 nucleotides line up with TRBD2. The CDR3 is made up of 14 amino acids. V lost 2 bases, J lost 6 bases, and 5 bases stayed unmatched. Germline assignment: CDR1 KGHSH and CDR2 LQKENI. This CDR3 is CASSPNGGGDTQYF. The CDR3 DNA reads as TGTGCCAGCTCACCAAACGGGGGAGGGGATACGCAGTATTTT.